Here is one T cell receptor beta chain with its context. What this receptor recognizes is not known. No base quality information exists; no much larger clone differs at one position. The immunoSEQ Assay was used to immunosequence TCRbeta CDR3 regions from genomic DNA. Before high-throughput sequencing, genomic DNA was amplified using bias-controlled multiplex PCR. Per the source publication's procedure: To quantify the absolute abundance of each unique TCRbeta CDR3 region, the sequences were collapsed and filtered. Clonality, defined as 1 minus Pielou's evenness, was calculated using only productive rearrangements. A previously published method was used to identify clones with significantly greater frequencies in on-treatment samples than in baseline samples. What TCRdb holds here is the immuneACCESS table cut down to in-frame rearrangements. Part of the clones is not present; checked against another copy, under half of the missing clones reflect an unresolved V gene, and the others are unexplained. V and J calls and clone size are copied from that table; D and trimming were computed from the DNA. The sample table contains approximately 11,000 clones; only one count was recorded for nearly 80% of them. The ten largest clones capture around 10% of the sample.

The CDR3 has 15 amino acids, counting the end cysteine and phenylalanine. CDR3 DNA is the only sequence kept; it has 45 bases, read in frame from the first base. The germline V gene specifies KGHSH as CDR1 and LQKENI as CDR2. A distance of 14 bases separates the germline ends of V and J, which lose 3 bases and 3 bases respectively. This entry is derived from a study of sequential checkpoint blockade in melanoma (dated by TCRdb to 2018 to 2020). Regarding the research as a whole: Patients were assigned by 1:1 randomization to either first-line nivolumab followed by ipilimumab (arm A) or ipilimumab followed by nivolumab (arm B). Maintenance nivolumab came after each of the two trial sequences. Broader findings and caveats from the paper: The model for predicting response that combines TCR metrics with mutation burden needs to be validated in larger, independent patient cohorts.

The treatment or condition label for this specimen denotes: randomized to nivolumab then ipilimumab (arm A) or the reverse (arm B). Prior DNA-damaging chemotherapy had not been received by any trial patient. Thawed PBMCs were sorted on a FACS Aria II flow cytometer to isolate live CD3+CD8+ cells negative for CD19 and CD56. Samples came from patients with melanoma in CheckMate 064, a randomized, open-label phase II trial of sequential checkpoint blockade. Peripheral blood mononuclear cells were collected by leukapheresis, purified with Ficoll-Paque, and frozen in human serum with approximately 10% DMSO. Immediately after sorting, the purity of sorted blood CD3+CD8+ cells was verified to be >95%, after which DNA was extracted.

Recombination joined TRBV18 with TRBJ1-1, and possibly TRBD1, on 6 matching bases. The clonotype comes from a human donor with melanoma. Material: CD8+ T cells sorted from blood (inferred from file names), obtained from a patient given nivolumab and ipilimumab in sequence. The base sequence is TGTGCCAGCTCACCTTATTCAGGGGATGACACTGAAGCTTTCTTT. This yields the protein CASSPYSGDDTEAFF.